This T cell receptor beta chain was found in a study of blood T cells in healthy people across ages. Each donor's blood draw was roughly 10 milliliters of peripheral blood. Extractions gave at least 5.5 micrograms of total RNA per sample. The CDR3 consists of 14 residues. Per germline, CDR1 ENHRY and CDR2 SYGVKD. The ends lost 6 bases at V and 3 bases at J; junction bases unmatched: 4. PCR was performed a second time for about 7 to 12 cycles using a sample-barcoded 5' primer and a J-beta primer mix. Each CDR3 protein is one row after TCRdb ran MiXCR on the 5' RACE reads. Of about 800,000 distinct CDR3 sequences in the sample, 20% to 25% were seen once. This sample also belongs to another study, concerning T cells of mothers and their children. That work states: In this cohort, donors were three healthy Caucasian mothers plus their six children. The extracted RNA was employed in its entirety for cDNA synthesis, at approximately 1.5 ug per 15 ul.

This rearrangement joins TRBV10-3 to TRBJ1-2; 10 positions agree with TRBD1. The clonotype comes from a boy under 18 in good health. The sequencing input was blood. Here the CDR3 DNA reads TGTGCCATCAGGGGGGACAGGGGTGACTATGGCTACACCTTC. This gives the protein CAIRGDRGDYGYTF.